The 25 T cell receptor beta chains below were found in one sample sequenced in a study of Ad26.COV2.S vaccination and SARS-CoV-2 variants. Specified treatment: some 19 received Ad26.COV2.S at low or high dose, single or two shots; about five received placebo; per-sample allocation not given. All samples were drawn on day 63, counting from the first vaccine or placebo injection. Here immunoSEQ multiplex PCR was the method, and the copy in TCRdb shows in-frame clones only, minus some. The data contain about 350,000 clones, about 87% of them seen just once; the ten biggest clones take up roughly 6%. The specimen comprised peripheral blood, sampled in a trial of Ad26.COV2.S vaccine versus placebo. The receptors derive from a person aged 18 to 59 who received the Ad26.COV2.S COVID-19 vaccine or a placebo.

This clone was counted a single time. This CDR3 is CPVLGSGNTIYF. The CDR3 DNA reads TGTCCTGTTCTTGGCTCTGGAAACACCATATATTTT. This sequence joins TRBV21-1 and TRBJ1-3. TRBV21-1 is marked as a pseudogene. This CDR3 region has 12 residues.

V is TRBV7-9 and J is TRBJ2-1; 7 bases are shared with TRBD1. The germline V gene has CDR1 SEHNR and CDR2 FQNEAQ (reference sequence). Unmatched junction bases numbered 11, after V lost 5 bases and J lost 7 bases. The CDR3 is made up of 15 amino acids. CDR3 nucleotides: TGTGCCAGCAGCCTCCCCACAGGGGTTGGGAATGAGCAGTTCTTC. Translation: CASSLPTGVGNEQFF.

The chain couples TRBV15 to TRBJ1-3; D not certain. CDR3 size: 15 residues. The germline gives CDR1 LNHNV, CDR2 YYDKDF (reference sequence). Between the trimmed V and J ends, which lost 0 bases and 0 bases, there was a span of 6 bases. CDR3 residues: CATSRDPLSGNTIYF. In DNA, the CDR3 is TGTGCCACCAGCAGAGATCCCCTCTCTGGAAACACCATATATTTT.

This sequence joins TRBV2 and TRBJ1-1; 8 bases map to TRBD1. This CDR3 is 14 amino acids long. Trimming at V came to 3 bases and at J to 5 bases, leaving 5 bases not matched to a gene. The V gene's germline CDR1 is SNHLY and CDR2 FYNNEI. As DNA, the CDR3 is TGTGCCAGCAGTGAGGGCAGGGGGCTTACTGAAGCTTTCTTT. Protein sequence: CASSEGRGLTEAFF.

By frequency in the sample, this clone is medium-sized (0.01 to 0.1%). The chain is built from TRBV24-1 and TRBJ2-2, with 12 bases that match TRBD2. The V gene's germline CDR1 is KGHDR and CDR2 SFDVKD. The CDR3 contains 16 residues. J gave up 5 bases and V 4 bases, and 4 bases lay outside the gene matches. The chain's CDR3 is CATSDPGTSGTGELFF. Written as DNA, the CDR3 is TGTGCCACCAGTGACCCCGGGACTAGCGGGACCGGGGAGCTGTTTTTT.

There are a few counts of this clone. The chain recombines TRBV5-4 with TRBJ2-6; D is uncertain. Germline CDR1 is SGHNT and CDR2 is YYREEE (reference sequence). Trimming removed 6 bases from V and 0 bases from J, with 13 bases in between. This CDR3 has 16 residues. In DNA, the CDR3 is TGTGCCAGCACCATGGACGGGCCCTCTGGGGCCAACGTCCTGACTTTC. Protein: CASTMDGPSGANVLTF.

The chain is built from TRBV5-5 and TRBJ2-1; 10 bases agree with TRBD2. The germline V gene has CDR1 SGHKS and CDR2 YYEKEE (reference sequence). Unmatched junction bases numbered 18, after V lost 2 bases and J lost 7 bases. This CDR3 is 19 amino acids long. This CDR3 reads CASSFRTLGGLAGVNEQFF. The CDR3 coding sequence is TGTGCCAGCAGCTTCCGAACGCTCGGCGGGCTAGCGGGAGTTAATGAGCAGTTCTTC.

Of note for this clone: One end of the junction is discordant with germline, which a read error may explain. The gene calls are TRBV7-2 and TRBJ2-7; D remains unclear. The CDR3 is 14 amino acids. Germline V gene lookup returns CDR1 SGHTA and CDR2 FQGNSA. The CDR3 sequence: CASSLDARFYEQYF. The CDR3 DNA sequence: TGTGCCAGCAGTTTAGACGCGAGGTTCTACGAGCAGTACTTC.

This clone was recorded only once. This chain connects TRBV4-1 to TRBJ2-5; D is perhaps TRBD2 (5 bases). This CDR3 comprises 14 residues. From germline, CDR1 is MGHRA and CDR2 YSYEKL. Trimming took 1 base from V and 3 from J, leaving 9 bases between them. The CDR3 coding sequence is TGCGCCAGCAGCCAAGTGGAGGAGGAAGAGACCCAGTACTTC. The encoded protein is CASSQVEEEETQYF.

The J gene is TRBJ1-6, the V gene TRBV30, with D perhaps matching TRBD1 (6 bases). V lost 2 bases and J lost 9, with 14 bases in between. The CDR3 is made up of 14 amino acids. Germline values: CDR1 GTSNPN, CDR2 SVGIG (reference sequence). The DNA of the CDR3 is TGTGCCTGGAGTTCGCGGCAGGGGCGTTCACCCCTCCACTTT. It codes for CAWSSRQGRSPLHF.

The rearrangement links TRBV27 to TRBJ2-3, with a tentative D call TRBD1 (5 bases). Germline CDR1 and CDR2: MNHEY and SMNVEV (reference sequence). The CDR3 consists of 14 residues. Between the trimmed V and J ends, which lost 2 bases and 6 bases, there was a span of 12 bases. The CDR3 here is CASSLTTGVDTQYF. CDR3 coding DNA: TGTGCCAGCAGTTTAACAACAGGAGTTGATACGCAGTATTTT.

The chain carries TRBV5-1 and TRBJ1-3; 7 positions agree with TRBD1. Unmatched junction bases numbered 13, after V lost 1 base and J lost 0 bases. CDR1 is SGHRS and CDR2 is YFSETQ in the germline V gene. This CDR3 comprises 19 residues. CDR3 nucleotide sequence: TGCGCCAGCAGCTTGACAGGGGCTTCCTATGCTAACTCTGGAAACACCATATATTTT. It encodes CASSLTGASYANSGNTIYF. Combining the CDR3 with reference TRBV5-1 and TRBJ1-3 gives the whole variable domain KAGVTQTPRYLIKTRGQQVTLSCSPISGHRSVSWYQQTPGQGLQFLFEYFSETQRNKGNFPGRFSGRQFSNSRSEMNVSTLELGDSALYLCASSLTGASYANSGNTIYFGEGSWLTVV.

The rearrangement uses TRBV19 and TRBJ1-4; possible D gene TRBD1, 6 bases. V lost 10 bases and J 9 bases, leaving 12 bases between the germline ends. Germline CDR1 reads LNHDA; CDR2 reads SQIVND (reference sequence). CDR3 length equals 11 residues. The CDR3 nucleotides read TGTGCCACCGGGGACAACCAAAAACTGTTTTTT. Its protein product is CATGDNQKLFF.

The chain joins TRBV6-2 or TRBV6-3 to TRBJ2-4, with 8 bases aligning to TRBD1. J lost 9 bases, V lost 4 bases, and 14 bases had no gene match. Germline lookup yields CDR1 MNHEY and CDR2 SVGEGT. The CDR3 has 16 amino acids. The CDR3 region has the DNA TGTGCCAGCAGTTTTCCCGGACAGGGAGGATCTACCATTCAGTACTTC. It encodes CASSFPGQGGSTIQYF.

The V gene is TRBV4-1, the J gene TRBJ2-7; D is tentatively TRBD1 or TRBD2 (5 bases each). From germline, CDR1 is MGHRA and CDR2 YSYEKL. With 4 bases removed from V and 4 bases from J, the gap between germline ends came to 11 bases. The CDR3 sequence is 13 residues long. The CDR3: CASSPLREYEQYF. The CDR3 nucleotides are TGCGCCAGCAGCCCACTCAGGGAGTACGAGCAGTACTTC.

The CDR3 reads CASSNRDGDNSPLHF. The CDR3 DNA follows: TGTGCCAGCAGTAACCGGGACGGGGATAATTCACCCCTCCACTTT. The chain uses TRBV6-5 and TRBJ1-6; possible D gene TRBD1, 5 bases. V shed 5 bases and J shed 5 bases, with 13 bases lying between them. Germline-derived CDR1 and CDR2 are MNHEY and SVGAGI. The CDR3 spans 15 residues.

The V call is TRBV7-8, the J call TRBJ2-3; D is perhaps TRBD2 (6 bases). The V and J ends lost 4 bases and 0 bases respectively, with 11 bases between them. The germline CDR1 and CDR2 sequences are SGHVS and FQNEAQ. The CDR3 length is 15 residues. CDR3 protein: CASSSGEYSTDTQYF. CDR3 nucleotide sequence: TGTGCCAGCAGCTCGGGGGAATATAGCACAGATACGCAGTATTTT.

V usage is TRBV7-2 and J usage is TRBJ1-6, with D perhaps TRBD1 (5 bases). This CDR3 contains 16 residues. CDR1 and CDR2 (germline): SGHTA, FQGNSA. The V end was cut by 7 bases, the J end by 3 bases, with 16 bases between. CDR3 bases: TGTGCCAGCACCTTGATGGGGGGGGTCTATAATTCACCCCTCCACTTT. Protein: CASTLMGGVYNSPLHF.

The sample holds a few counts of this clone. The chain employs TRBV4-3 and TRBJ1-2; the D gene is possibly TRBD1 (5 bases). The CDR3 covers 17 residues. V lost 0 bases, J lost 2 bases, and 16 bases lay in between. Germline V gene lookup returns CDR1 LGHNA and CDR2 YSLEER. CDR3 amino acids: CASSQEGEGPLNYGYTF. The CDR3 DNA reads TGCGCCAGCAGCCAAGAGGGGGAGGGCCCTCTAAACTATGGCTACACCTTC.

The rearrangement joins TRBV9 to TRBJ1-1; D is perhaps TRBD1 (5 bases). The CDR3 sequence is 15 residues long. Germline V gene data show CDR1 as SGDLS and CDR2 as YYNGEE. V gave up 0 bases and J gave up 5 bases, with 14 bases separating them. As DNA, the CDR3 is TGTGCCAGCAGCGTAGATGCAGGGTGGTATACTGAAGCTTTCTTT. Translating it yields CASSVDAGWYTEAFF.

The CDR3 loop is CATSDFSTSGIDEQFF. DNA for the CDR3: TGTGCCACCAGTGATTTCTCGACTAGCGGGATCGATGAGCAGTTCTTC. The V call is TRBV24-1, the J call TRBJ2-1, with 11 bases lining up with TRBD2. J gave up 8 bases and V 1 base, and 6 bases lay outside the gene matches. The length of the CDR3 is 16 residues. Looked up from germline, CDR1 is KGHDR and CDR2 is SFDVKD.

The V call is TRBV24-1, the J call TRBJ1-5, with D uncertain. From germline, CDR1 is KGHDR and CDR2 SFDVKD. The CDR3 consists of 14 residues. The V end lost 5 bases, the J end lost 1 base, and 8 bases lay between the germline ends. The CDR3 DNA is TGTGCCACCAGTGCGACTGGCAGCAATCAGCCCCAGCATTTT. This encodes CATSATGSNQPQHF.

This clone was counted only a few times. The V gene is TRBV19, the J gene TRBJ1-1; no clear D gene. Trimming cost V 1 base and J 5 bases, with 8 bases left between them. CDR1 and CDR2 from the germline V gene are LNHDA and SQIVND (reference sequence). The CDR3 extends over 13 amino acids. CDR3 amino acids: CASSIALGTEAFF. The CDR3 DNA follows: TGTGCCAGTAGTATAGCCTTGGGAACTGAAGCTTTCTTT.

This chain joins TRBV6-5 and TRBJ2-7, with D possibly being TRBD1 (6 bases). Between the trimmed V and J ends, which lost 3 bases and 3 bases, there was a span of 9 bases. The length of the CDR3 is 13 residues. Per the germline V gene, CDR1 is MNHEY and CDR2 is SVGAGI. Here the CDR3 DNA reads TGTGCCAGCAGTTATGGGACAAGCTACGAGCAGTACTTC. This sequence encodes CASSYGTSYEQYF.

In its sample, this clone was seen once. The chain couples TRBV7-2 to TRBJ1-2, with D possibly being TRBD1 (6 bases). Trimming left V 3 bases short and J 7 bases short, with 9 bases between. Germline CDR1 is SGHTA and CDR2 is FQGNSA. The CDR3 sequence is 12 residues long. The CDR3 is CASSLDRSGYTF. The CDR3 DNA follows: TGTGCCAGCAGCTTGGACAGATCTGGCTACACCTTC. Looking up the rest from reference TRBV7-2 and TRBJ1-2 gives the full variable domain: GAGVSQSPSNKVTEKGKDVELRCDPISGHTALYWYRQSLGQGLEFLIYFQGNSAPDKSGLPSDRFSAERTGGSVSTLTIQRTQQEDSAVYLCASSLDRSGYTFGSGTRLTVV.